These 8 T cell receptor beta chains share one sample of origin, sequenced in a study of blood T cell repertoires in COVID-19. Profiling relied on immunoSEQ multiplex PCR, and the TCRdb table lists in-frame clones only, not all of them. Found here are about 330,000 clones, approximately 87% of them singletons; the top ten hold approximately 5.3%. The specimen sequenced was PBMCs or T cells enriched from blood (not recorded which). These receptors came from a woman aged 25 to 45 who had recovered from COVID-19.

This chain connects TRBV2 to TRBJ1-2; the D gene is possibly TRBD1 (5 bases). Germline loops: CDR1 SNHLY, CDR2 FYNNEI. This CDR3 region has 15 residues. Trimming stripped 6 bases from V and 2 bases from J, with 16 bases between. CDR3 region: CASRHYGGRNYGYTF. CDR3 bases: TGTGCCAGCAGACACTACGGGGGACGGAACTATGGCTACACCTTC. The whole variable domain, filled in from reference TRBV2 and TRBJ1-2, reads EPEVTQTPSHQVTQMGQEVILRCVPISNHLYFYWYRQILGQKVEFLVSFYNNEISEKSEIFDDQFSVERPDGSNFTLKIRSTKLEDSAMYFCASRHYGGRNYGYTFGSGTRLTVV.

This chain links TRBV7-9 with TRBJ2-1; 10 bases line up with TRBD2. With 3 bases clipped from V and 8 bases from J, the junction kept 7 bases outside the gene matches. The CDR3 has 15 residues. Per the germline V gene, CDR1 is SEHNR and CDR2 is FQNEAQ (reference sequence). The CDR3 nucleotides are TGTGCCAGCAGCTTTGGAGCGGGGGGGCTCGATGAGCAGTTCTTC. Its translation is CASSFGAGGLDEQFF.

The chain employs TRBV28 and TRBJ1-2; 8 nucleotides agree with TRBD1. Germline lookup yields CDR1 MDHEN and CDR2 SYDVKM. Trimming removed 8 bases from V and 4 bases from J; junction bases left unmatched: 3. CDR3 length: 12 amino acids. CDR3 in amino acids: CASSTGGYGYTF. In DNA form, the CDR3 reads TGTGCCAGCTCTACAGGGGGCTATGGCTACACCTTC.

This chain uses TRBV21-1 with TRBJ1-2; TRBD1 reflects the table's D call only, with no check against the DNA. TRBV21-1 is a pseudogene. The CDR3 loop spans 13 amino acids. The CDR3 is CASSIQGAGGYTF. CDR3 DNA: TGTGCCAGCAGCATACAGGGGGCAGGAGGCTACACCTTC.

The V call is TRBV10-3, the J call TRBJ1-2; 7 bases match TRBD1. The CDR3 runs 13 residues. Germline CDR1 is ENHRY and CDR2 is SYGVKD. The V and J ends lost 0 bases and 7 bases, in that order; junction bases with no gene match: 2. CDR3 sequence: CAISESPGGGYTF. CDR3 in DNA: TGTGCCATCAGTGAGTCGCCAGGGGGTGGCTACACCTTC.

The chain has TRBV11-3 and TRBJ2-7; 8 bases fit TRBD2. Germline CDR1 and CDR2: SGHNT and YENEEA. The V gene end was trimmed by 3 bases and the J gene end by 4 bases; junction bases not matched to a gene: 2. This CDR3 is 13 amino acids long. CDR3: CASSFTGGYEQYF. For the CDR3, the DNA is TGTGCCAGCAGCTTTACGGGGGGGTACGAGCAGTACTTC.

The CDR3 region is CASSESLAGGTYNEQFF. The CDR3 nucleotides are TGTGCCAGCAGTGAATCCCTGGCGGGGGGGACCTACAATGAGCAGTTCTTC. J is TRBJ2-1 and V is TRBV6-1; 9 bases match TRBD2. The CDR3 contains 17 residues. CDR1 and CDR2 (germline): MNHNS, SASEGT. V gave up 2 bases and J gave up 2 bases; unmatched junction bases: 7.

This clone came up once. The genes are TRBV19 and TRBJ2-3; 11 bases agree with TRBD2. The CDR3 is made up of 17 amino acids. Trimming took 6 bases from V and 2 from J; bases not matched to a gene: 10. Germline-derived CDR1 and CDR2 are LNHDA and SQIVND (reference sequence). Here the CDR3 DNA reads TGTGCCAGTAGCCAAACCGGGGGACTAGCGGCCACAGATACGCAGTATTTT. Translating it yields CASSQTGGLAATDTQYF.